Each of the 15 T cell receptor beta chains below was sequenced from the same sample in a study of shared T cell receptors in the human thymus. TCRdb's copy holds only in-frame clones and misses some; the assay was immunoSEQ multiplex PCR. The repertoire holds 630,000 or so clones, with approximately 87% as singletons. Separately, the same data were catalogued under a study of human thymus T cells.

Sequencing was performed on thymocytes. The receptors shown here come from a boy under two years old with a congenital heart defect.

The chain carries TRBV28 and TRBJ1-3; TRBD1 might be the D (5 bases). Germline loops: CDR1 MDHEN, CDR2 SYDVKM. The V gene lost 5 bases and the J gene lost 0 bases, with 11 bases spanning the gap. The length of the CDR3 is 15 residues. The CDR3 DNA is TGTGCCAGCAGTGCGGACACGAGCTCTGGAAACACCATATATTTT. This sequence encodes CASSADTSSGNTIYF. Looking up the rest from reference TRBV28 and TRBJ1-3 gives the full variable domain: DVKVTQSSRYLVKRTGEKVFLECVQDMDHENMFWYRQDPGLGLRLIYFSYDVKMKEKGDIPEGYSVSREKKERFSLILESASTNQTSMYLCASSADTSSGNTIYFGEGSWLTVV.

V gene TRBV6-5 combines with J gene TRBJ2-1, with TRBD1 matching 8 bases. The CDR3 covers 15 residues. Germline V gene data show CDR1 as MNHEY and CDR2 as SVGAGI. The V and J ends lost 6 bases and 2 bases, in that order; junction bases with no gene match: 6. The CDR3 nucleotides read TGTGCCAGCAGCCGCGGGACAGGACCCTACAATGAGCAGTTCTTC. It encodes CASSRGTGPYNEQFF.

The rearrangement joins TRBV10-1 to TRBJ2-3; tentative D call: TRBD2 (5 bases). Germline V gene data show CDR1 as WNHNN and CDR2 as SYGVQD (reference sequence). CDR3 length: 14 residues. Trimming removed 6 bases at V and 2 bases at J, with 12 bases between. The CDR3 protein is CASRPAADTDTQYF. CDR3 DNA sequence: TGCGCCAGCAGACCAGCGGCCGACACAGATACGCAGTATTTT.

V and J are TRBV6-6 and TRBJ2-7, with 8 positions matching TRBD1. Germline V gene lookup returns CDR1 MNHNY and CDR2 SVGAGI (reference sequence). The CDR3 runs 16 residues. After removal of 5 bases from V and 0 bases from J, the junction contained 9 bases not matched to a gene. For the CDR3, the DNA is TGTGCCAGCAGTCACCAGGGGGCGAGAGACTCCTACGAGCAGTACTTC. Its translation is CASSHQGARDSYEQYF.

Turning to this clone: This specimen includes other DNA sequences encoding the same CDR3. The chain is built from TRBV6-5 and TRBJ2-7; 8 nucleotides match TRBD1. The CDR3 runs 14 residues. CDR1 and CDR2 (germline): MNHEY, SVGAGI. Trimming cost V 6 bases and J 1 base; bases outside gene matches: 5. CDR3 DNA: TGTGCCAGCAGCCCGGACAGGGTATCCTACGAGCAGTACTTC. Translated: CASSPDRVSYEQYF.

The chain combines TRBV14 with TRBJ1-5; D is unresolved. Germline CDR1 and CDR2: SGHDN and FVKESK. The V gene lost 8 bases and the J gene lost 0 bases, with 14 bases spanning the gap. This CDR3 has 15 amino acids. The CDR3 spells CASPWEVYSNQPQHF. CDR3 nucleotides: TGTGCCAGCCCCTGGGAGGTTTATAGCAATCAGCCCCAGCATTTT. Supplemented by reference TRBV14 and TRBJ1-5, the full variable domain reads EAGVTQFPSHSVIEKGQTVTLRCDPISGHDNLYWYRRVMGKEIKFLLHFVKESKQDESGMPNNRFLAERTGGTYSTLKVQPAELEDSGVYFCASPWEVYSNQPQHFGDGTRLSIL.

J is TRBJ1-1 and V is TRBV7-9; perhaps TRBD1 as D (6 bases). CDR1 SEHNR and CDR2 FQNEAQ come from the germline V gene (reference sequence). This CDR3 has 14 residues. The V and J ends lost 6 bases and 6 bases respectively, with 17 bases between them. This CDR3 reads CASREGGGTAEAFF. Here the CDR3 DNA reads TGTGCCAGCAGAGAAGGGGGGGGCACGGCTGAAGCTTTCTTT.

Only a few counts were recorded for this clone. The chain couples TRBV29-1 to TRBJ2-1; TRBD2 aligns across 14 bases. The CDR3 is 20 residues long. J gave up 1 base and V 1 base, and 12 bases lay outside the gene matches. From germline, CDR1 is SQVTM and CDR2 ANQGSEA. CDR3 nucleotides: TGCAGCGTTGAAGCCAGGAAGGGACTAGCGGGGGACGTTTCCTACAATGAGCAGTTCTTC. Protein sequence: CSVEARKGLAGDVSYNEQFF.

The V call is TRBV4-3, the J call TRBJ2-7; perhaps TRBD1 as D (5 bases). This CDR3 spans 13 amino acids. Trimming pared 4 bases from V and 6 bases from J, leaving 13 bases between. The V gene's germline CDR1 is LGHNA and CDR2 YSLEER. In nucleotides, the CDR3 is TGCGCCAGCAGCCGGCTGACAGACGGCGAGCAGTACTTC. Its protein product is CASSRLTDGEQYF.

V and J are TRBV28 and TRBJ2-2; maybe TRBD1 (5 bases). Germline CDR1 MDHEN, CDR2 SYDVKM. V gave up 8 bases and J gave up 4 bases, with 17 bases separating them. The CDR3 contains 15 residues. The CDR3 DNA sequence: TGTGCCAGCCAACCTCAGGGTTTAGGCACCGGGGAGCTGTTTTTT. Encoded protein: CASQPQGLGTGELFF.

The chain uses TRBV11-2 and TRBJ2-7; TRBD1 might be the D (5 bases). Trimming took 1 base from V and 0 from J, leaving 10 bases between them. CDR3 length: 15 residues. CDR1 and CDR2 from the germline V gene are SGHAT and FQNNGV. The CDR3 loop reads CASSLGGPNSYEQYF. CDR3 nucleotide sequence: TGTGCCAGCAGCTTAGGGGGCCCAAACTCCTACGAGCAGTACTTC.

The J gene is TRBJ1-5, the V gene TRBV28; TRBD1 might be the D (6 bases). Germline assignment: CDR1 MDHEN and CDR2 SYDVKM. CDR3 length: 18 residues. The ends were cut back, 3 bases at V and 10 bases at J, with 28 bases in the middle. CDR3 DNA sequence: TGTGCCAGCAGTTTGAAGCCGAGAAACAGGGTGGGGATCAACCCCCAGCATTTT. Residues: CASSLKPRNRVGINPQHF.

J is TRBJ2-1 and V is TRBV19, with 8 bases aligning to TRBD1. The V segment lost 10 bases and the J segment 6 bases; nucleotides outside the gene matches: 5. Germline V gene lookup returns CDR1 LNHDA and CDR2 SQIVND (reference sequence). The length of the CDR3 is 12 residues. CDR3 amino acids: CATGQGVNEQFF. In DNA, the CDR3 is TGTGCCACCGGACAGGGCGTCAATGAGCAGTTCTTC.

The chain couples TRBV28 to TRBJ1-4, with D unclear. CDR1 is MDHEN and CDR2 is SYDVKM in the germline V gene. Deletions cut 6 bases from V and 2 bases from J, with 4 bases between. This CDR3 region has 12 residues. The CDR3 coding sequence is TGTGCCAGCAGGGGCACTAATGAAAAACTGTTTTTT. Translated: CASRGTNEKLFF. The whole variable domain, filled in from reference TRBV28 and TRBJ1-4, reads DVKVTQSSRYLVKRTGEKVFLECVQDMDHENMFWYRQDPGLGLRLIYFSYDVKMKEKGDIPEGYSVSREKKERFSLILESASTNQTSMYLCASRGTNEKLFFGSGTQLSVL.

This chain uses TRBV29-1 with TRBJ2-2; 7 positions match TRBD2. The J segment lost 0 bases and the V segment lost 2 bases, leaving 12 bases of the junction unmatched. The germline CDR1 and CDR2 sequences are SQVTM and ANQGSEA. The CDR3 loop spans 18 amino acids. The CDR3, as DNA: TGCAGCGTTGAATCCAGCGGGAACCCAAAAACGAACACCGGGGAGCTGTTTTTT. This sequence encodes CSVESSGNPKTNTGELFF.